What follows is one T cell receptor (beta chain) and its context. Its specificity is not known. The CDR3 length is 13 residues. Trimming at V came to 5 bases and at J to 7 bases, leaving 7 bases not matched to a gene. Germline V gene sequence: CDR1 PRHDT, CDR2 FYEKMQ (reference sequence). The data belong to a study of beta chain features in type 1 diabetes. Study conclusions and caveats: Moderately but significantly shorter TCRB CDR3s were found in Type 1 diabetes patients in all four CD4+ subsets.

Of the isolated RNA, all was reverse transcribed, and so the sequenced material was expressed TCRB transcripts. Using immunoSEQ multiplex PCR, the repertoire was profiled, and TCRdb retains in-frame clones only, with some absent. The profile shows nearly 250,000 clones, 55% to 70% of them singletons. Input material: naive CD4+ T cells from blood. The source is a man aged 25-40 years in good health. The chain is built from TRBV13 and TRBJ2-7, with 8 bases fitting TRBD2. CDR3: CASSEGTRGEQYF. The CDR3 DNA follows: TGTGCCAGCAGCGAAGGGACTAGGGGTGAGCAGTACTTC.